A single sample is the source of the 8 T cell receptor beta chains below, sequenced in a study of blood T cell repertoires in COVID-19. Sequencing was performed with immunoSEQ multiplex PCR; in TCRdb, only in-frame clones are kept and a portion is missing. Of 250,000 to 300,000 clones in the sample, 85% to 90% were seen once. The sequenced sample consisted of PBMCs or T cells enriched from blood (not recorded which). The receptors here all came from a woman aged 60 to 75 who had recovered from COVID-19.

This chain uses TRBV7-6 with TRBJ1-5; the D gene is possibly TRBD1 (5 bases). The CDR3 runs 15 residues. Trimming removed 0 bases from V and 3 bases from J, with 9 bases in between. Germline CDR1 SGHVS, CDR2 FNYEAQ. The DNA for the CDR3 is TGTGCCAGCAGCTTAGCGCAAGGGGTCAATCAGCCCCAGCATTTT. Its protein product is CASSLAQGVNQPQHF.

The CDR3 nucleotides are TGTGCCAGCAGCTTCAGGGGCGAGGAGACCCAGTACTTC. It encodes CASSFRGEETQYF. The chain couples TRBV13 to TRBJ2-5; the D gene is possibly TRBD1 (6 bases). This CDR3 has 13 amino acids. V lost 3 bases to trimming and J lost 5 bases, with 10 bases between them. CDR1 is PRHDT, CDR2 FYEKMQ, per germline (reference sequence).

In this sample, this clone turned up a few times. The gene calls are TRBV5-1 and TRBJ2-2, with 10 bases identical to TRBD1. Germline assignment: CDR1 SGHRS and CDR2 YFSETQ. Trimming removed 4 bases from V and 3 bases from J; junction bases left unmatched: 6. CDR3 length: 16 amino acids. CDR3 DNA: TGCGCCAGCAGCCCGCCCGGGACAGGGGACACCGGGGAGCTGTTTTTT. It codes for CASSPPGTGDTGELFF.

A word on this clone: The same CDR3 arises from other DNA sequences in this sample as well. This chain connects TRBV28 to TRBJ1-4; 9 bases match TRBD1. V lost 3 bases, J lost 4 bases, and 0 bases stayed unmatched. CDR3 length: 14 amino acids. Germline values: CDR1 MDHEN, CDR2 SYDVKM. CDR3 DNA: TGTGCCAGCAGTTTGACAGGGGGTAATGAAAAACTGTTTTTT. It specifies CASSLTGGNEKLFF.

The rearrangement uses TRBV19 and TRBJ2-7; no definite D call. V was shortened by 2 bases and J by 3 bases, with 8 bases between the two germline ends. The CDR3 runs to 13 residues. Per the germline V gene, CDR1 is LNHDA and CDR2 is SQIVND (reference sequence). CDR3: CASSITEGYEQYF. Written as DNA, the CDR3 is TGTGCCAGTAGTATAACAGAAGGCTACGAGCAGTACTTC.

The chain joins TRBV11-3 to TRBJ1-4; 7 bases are a match to TRBD1. Germline V gene lookup returns CDR1 SGHNT and CDR2 YENEEA. The CDR3 totals 16 residues. Unmatched junction bases numbered 12, after V lost 3 bases and J lost 8 bases. CDR3 protein: CASSFIPQGGDEKLFF. Written as DNA, the CDR3 is TGTGCCAGCAGCTTTATTCCCCAGGGGGGCGACGAAAAACTGTTTTTT.

This chain connects TRBV2 to TRBJ2-5; a possible D gene is TRBD1 (5 bases). V lost 9 bases and J 3 bases, leaving 14 bases between the germline ends. CDR1 is SNHLY, CDR2 FYNNEI, per germline. This CDR3 spans 13 amino acids. The CDR3 DNA reads TGTGCCAGGAGACAGCTTAGTAAAGAGACCCAGTACTTC. This encodes CARRQLSKETQYF.

The chain links TRBV27 to TRBJ2-7; TRBD2 matches 14 bases. The CDR3 has 15 amino acids. Trimming at V came to 4 bases and at J to 5 bases, leaving 4 bases not matched to a gene. Germline V lookup: CDR1 MNHEY, CDR2 SMNVEV (reference sequence). The CDR3 bases are TGTGCCAGCAGTTGGACTAGCGGGAGGACTAACGAGCAGTACTTC. The encoded protein is CASSWTSGRTNEQYF.